This TCR beta chain was obtained from a study of monozygotic twins with inflammatory bowel disease. Study outcomes and limitations: Ultimately, a single strong signal or clonotype associated with IBD was not supported. Compared with healthy twins, IBD patients shared fewer clonotypes with others, especially with disease activity.

UMIs containing a 6-nucleotide sample barcode were added via template switching. The authors ran two nested PCRs of around 15 and 10 cycles on TCRalpha and TCRbeta cDNA. TCRdb reprocessed the 5' RACE reads, with one entry per CDR3 protein and no DNA. There are about 300,000 distinct CDR3 sequences in the sample, with 5.6% held by the top ten. Concerning this clonotype: The antigen is not known.

This TCR came from a human donor with ulcerative colitis or Crohn's disease, or a healthy co-twin of an affected twin (not recorded which). The sample consisted of blood.

CDR3 sequence: CARTRAQEQYF. This rearrangement joins TRBV5-1 to TRBJ2-7; TCRdb reports TRBD1, a call that lacks DNA to check it against. CDR3 length: 11 amino acids. In germline, CDR1 is SGHRS, CDR2 YFSETQ.